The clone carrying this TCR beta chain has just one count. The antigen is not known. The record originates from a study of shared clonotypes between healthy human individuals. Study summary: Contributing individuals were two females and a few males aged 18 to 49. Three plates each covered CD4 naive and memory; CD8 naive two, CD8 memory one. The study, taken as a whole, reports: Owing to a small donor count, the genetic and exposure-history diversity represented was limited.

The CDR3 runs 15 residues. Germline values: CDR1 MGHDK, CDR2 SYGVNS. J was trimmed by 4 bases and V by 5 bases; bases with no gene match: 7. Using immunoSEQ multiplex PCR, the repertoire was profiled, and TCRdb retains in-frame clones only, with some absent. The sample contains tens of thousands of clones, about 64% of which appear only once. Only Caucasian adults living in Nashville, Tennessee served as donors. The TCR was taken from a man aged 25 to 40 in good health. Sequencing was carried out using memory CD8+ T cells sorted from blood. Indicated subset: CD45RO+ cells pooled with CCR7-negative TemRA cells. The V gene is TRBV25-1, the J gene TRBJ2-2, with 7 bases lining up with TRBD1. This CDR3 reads CASSSSGTATGELFF. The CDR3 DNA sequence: TGTGCCAGCAGTTCCTCCGGGACAGCCACCGGGGAGCTGTTTTTT. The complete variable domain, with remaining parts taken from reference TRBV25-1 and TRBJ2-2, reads EADIYQTPRYLVIGTGKKITLECSQTMGHDKMYWYQQDPGMELHLIHYSYGVNSTEKGDLSSESTVSRIRTEHFPLTLESARPSHTSQYLCASSSSGTATGELFFGEGSRLTVL.